This T cell receptor (beta chain) was sequenced for a study of T cell repertoires in cytomegalovirus infection. At the level of the study: It can be stated that public TCR beta signatures indicated CMV infection as well as a matching HLA type.

In regard to this clonotype: What it recognizes is unknown.

Each CDR3 protein is one row after TCRdb ran MiXCR on the reads. The sample carries approximately 160,000 distinct CDR3 sequences, about a sixth recorded once. V dropped 10 bases and J dropped 6 bases, with 11 bases sitting between them. Per the germline V gene, CDR1 is MNHEY and CDR2 is SVGAGI. This CDR3 comprises 11 residues. Study-wide results and caveats: Dominating the ex vivo response were HLA-C-restricted CMV-specific TCR beta clonotypes. Individuals carrying CMV plus the relevant HLA were identified by cumulative frequency of public TCR beta families.

The sequenced sample was CD8+ T cells from PBMCs. The V and J genes are TRBV6-5 and TRBJ2-3, with D possibly matching TRBD2 (6 bases). This TCR was recovered from a human donor in good health (CMV status not recorded). Some clones in this sample may be carry-over from other donors' samples. The DNA for the CDR3 is TGTGCCACGACTAGGGGTGATACGCAGTATTTT. The encoded protein is CATTRGDTQYF.